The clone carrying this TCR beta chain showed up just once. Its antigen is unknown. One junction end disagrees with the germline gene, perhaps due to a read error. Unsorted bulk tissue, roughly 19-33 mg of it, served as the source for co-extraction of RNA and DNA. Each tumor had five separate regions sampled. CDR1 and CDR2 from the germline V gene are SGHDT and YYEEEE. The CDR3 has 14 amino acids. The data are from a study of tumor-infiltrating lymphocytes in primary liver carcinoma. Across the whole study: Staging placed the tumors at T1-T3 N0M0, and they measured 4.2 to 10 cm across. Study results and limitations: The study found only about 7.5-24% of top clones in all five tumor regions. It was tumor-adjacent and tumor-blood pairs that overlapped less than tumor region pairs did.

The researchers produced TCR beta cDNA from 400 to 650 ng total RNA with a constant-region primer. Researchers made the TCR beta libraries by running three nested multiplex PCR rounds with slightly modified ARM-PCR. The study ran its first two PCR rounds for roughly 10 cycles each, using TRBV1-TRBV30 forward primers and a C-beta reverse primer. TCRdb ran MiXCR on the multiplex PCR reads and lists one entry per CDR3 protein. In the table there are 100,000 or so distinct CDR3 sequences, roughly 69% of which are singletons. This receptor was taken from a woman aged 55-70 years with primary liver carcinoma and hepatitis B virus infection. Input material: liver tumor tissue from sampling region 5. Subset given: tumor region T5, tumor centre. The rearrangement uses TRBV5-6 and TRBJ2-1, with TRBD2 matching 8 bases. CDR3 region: CANSTTGTSNEQFF. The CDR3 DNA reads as TGTGCCAACAGCACCACCGGGACTAGCAATGAGCAGTTCTTC.